Below are 6 T cell receptor beta chains sequenced from a single sample in a study of graft-versus-host responses after intestinal transplantation. The antigens of these receptors remain unknown. This table comes from immunoSEQ multiplex PCR, and its TCRdb copy is limited to in-frame clones, with some not included. The profile shows 55,000 to 85,000 clones, 70% to 90% of them singletons. This specimen was unstimulated CD8+ T cells sorted from spleen or lymph node cells, taken before intestinal transplant. These receptors all stem from a human donor who received an intestinal transplant.

The chain uses TRBV7-9 and TRBJ1-5; no reliable D call. From germline, CDR1 is SEHNR and CDR2 FQNEAQ (reference sequence). CDR3 length: 13 amino acids. Trimming shortened V by 4 bases and J by 5 bases, and 9 bases separated the two germline ends. The chain's CDR3 is CASSSYLDQPQHF. In DNA form, the CDR3 reads TGTGCCAGCAGCTCCTACCTCGATCAGCCCCAGCATTTT. The whole variable domain, remainder taken from reference TRBV7-9 and TRBJ1-5, is DTGVSQNPRHKITKRGQNVTFRCDPISEHNRLYWYRQTLGQGPEFLTYFQNEAQLEKSRLLSDRFSAERPKGSFSTLEIQRTEQGDSAMYLCASSSYLDQPQHFGDGTRLSIL.

The gene calls are TRBV5-6 and TRBJ2-2, with 7 bases identical to TRBD1. Germline-derived CDR1 and CDR2 are SGHDT and YYEEEE. The CDR3 loop spans 15 amino acids. V lost 10 bases to trimming and J lost 4 bases; unmatched junction nucleotides: 13. The CDR3 protein is CAGQQGQTITGELFF. The CDR3 coding sequence is TGTGCCGGACAGCAGGGACAGACGATCACCGGGGAGCTGTTTTTT.

This chain's CDR3 is CASSLVGGRADTGELFF. The CDR3 nucleotides are TGTGCCAGCAGTTTAGTTGGCGGGAGGGCCGACACCGGGGAGCTGTTTTTT. The chain joins TRBV27 to TRBJ2-2; 9 bases fit TRBD2. With 2 bases clipped from V and 3 bases from J, the junction kept 7 bases outside the gene matches. CDR1 and CDR2 from the germline V gene are MNHEY and SMNVEV (reference sequence). The CDR3 extends over 17 amino acids.

The chain joins TRBV5-1 to TRBJ2-2, with D unresolved. Germline-derived CDR1 and CDR2 are SGHRS and YFSETQ. This CDR3 spans 15 amino acids. V lost 3 bases to trimming and J lost 4 bases, with 13 bases between them. The CDR3 protein is CASSSSGQITGELFF. The CDR3 DNA is TGCGCCAGCAGCTCCTCTGGGCAGATCACCGGGGAGCTGTTTTTT.

This clone has more than one count but fewer than ten. The CDR3 loop reads CAISDWASGSGELFF. The CDR3 nucleotides read TGTGCCATCAGTGATTGGGCTAGCGGGTCCGGGGAGCTGTTTTTT. The chain joins TRBV10-3 to TRBJ2-2, with 8 bases matching TRBD2. CDR1 ENHRY and CDR2 SYGVKD come from the germline V gene. Trimming took 3 bases from V and 6 from J; bases not matched to a gene: 6. This CDR3 spans 15 amino acids.

The chain carries TRBV10-2 and TRBJ1-5; no reliable D call. This CDR3 is built from 14 residues. V lost 4 bases, J lost 3 bases, and 10 bases lay in between. CDR1 WSHSY and CDR2 SAAADI come from the germline V gene. The CDR3 region is CASSAGRANQPQHF. CDR3 nucleotide sequence: TGCGCCAGCAGTGCCGGGAGGGCCAATCAGCCCCAGCATTTT.